Detailed here is one TCR beta chain. The target of this receptor is not known. No base quality values were provided; no much bigger clone lies one nucleotide off. This entry belongs to a study of shared clonotypes between healthy human individuals (dated by TCRdb to 2018 to 2020). Some background on the complete study: A few men and a couple of women, aged 18 to 49 years, made up the cohort. To estimate repertoire size and how much clonotypes are shared between individuals, the study performed deep sequencing of blood TCR repertoires from five healthy adults. To increase sequencing depth and limit assay-specific biases, different laboratories used diverse techniques to prepare libraries and sequence TCR repertoires. For each donor, CD4 naive and CD4 memory were each run on three plates, CD8 naive on two plates, and CD8 memory on one plate. Between about 0.9 and 8.9 billion PBMCs per donor were obtained by leukapheresis.

What the authors observed across the whole study: Higher generation probabilities were observed for clonotypes shared by all four sorted-subset donors than for non-shared clonotypes. Estimated clonotype richness was generally larger for naive than for memory subsets. Even with the large sequencing depth, rarefaction of the sorted-subset datasets indicated that sequencing was incomplete. Sampling was restricted to blood, and TCR repertoires in tissue are likely to differ from TCR repertoires in blood. The genetic and exposure-history diversity represented was limited by the small number of donors. Based on pairwise subsampling, the degree of clonotype sharing among donors was expected to be affected by sequencing depth. About 5% of naive CD4, more than 3% of naive CD8, approximately 2.2% of memory CD4, and 0.35% to 0.4% of memory CD8 clonotypes were shared across four donors.

TCR CDR3 regions were amplified from genomic DNA by multiplex PCR using the deep immunoSEQ assay. For each cell subset, the extracted genomic DNA was distributed evenly across all wells of several immunoSEQ 96-well plates, and each plate served as one replicate. For sorted subsets, 150 to 250 ng of genomic DNA, equivalent to 25,000 to 35,000 T cell genomes, went into each replicate PCR. The purified libraries were quantified using a Qubit 3.0 fluorometer, sized with a Bioanalyzer 2100, and then quantified again using the KAPA Library Quantification kit. Every immunoSEQ 96-well plate was sequenced on a dedicated single-read 150-cycle Illumina NextSeq 550 flow cell. Per the authors' processing: The immunoSEQ output contained only junctional sequences without quality scores, so filtering could not match that applied to full-length reads. To assign V/J genes and CDR3, sequences were annotated using PyIR, a Python wrapper for IgBLAST v1.9, with IMGT germline references. Reads were filtered out if the reads had weak V/J assignments (E-value above 1e-6), no CDR3, stop codons, out-of-frame junctions, or ambiguous translated residues. A V3J clonotype was defined by an identical inferred V gene, J gene, and CDR3 amino acid sequence. The percentage overlap between two repertoires was calculated by dividing the number of shared unique clonotypes by the size of the smaller repertoire. Richness of each repertoire was evaluated using RTK rarefaction, the Chao1 estimator, and Recon v2.1 estimates of unobserved clonotypes. OLGA was used to compute generation probabilities for all TCRbeta clonotypes that the gDNA method yielded from a few donors. What TCRdb holds here is the immuneACCESS table cut down to in-frame rearrangements. Part of the clones is not present; checked against another copy, under half of the missing clones reflect an unresolved V gene, and the others are unexplained. V, J and clone size are taken as reported in that table, and D and trimming were inferred from the DNA itself. Across this sample there are around 2,000,000 clones, with 85% to 95% seen only once. Under 2% of the sample is taken by the ten largest.

CDR1 MNHEY and CDR2 SVGAGI were looked up in the germline V gene. For this chain, trimming is 2 bases at the V end and 3 bases at the J end, and the number of junction bases without a gene match is 0. The CDR3, cysteine through phenylalanine, is 14 amino acids long. The DNA shown is the 42-base CDR3, in frame from base 1. CD8 naive samples consisted of CD45RO-negative cells that were positively selected for CCR7, yielding a CD45RA+CCR7+ population without TemRA cells. Donors were healthy HIV-negative adults with no recently reported acute infections or vaccinations. All donors were Caucasian adults living in Nashville, Tennessee, USA. Blood was collected by leukapheresis, and PBMCs were isolated by Ficoll-Histopaque density gradient centrifugation and then cryopreserved in liquid nitrogen vapor phase. Analytical flow cytometry was used to check the purity and quantity of each magnetically sorted T cell population. Each sorted fraction had its genomic DNA isolated and then quantified by UV absorbance on a Nanodrop 2000c.

The chain is assembled from TRBV6-5 and TRBJ2-5, and 10 bases in between align with TRBD1. The TCR was taken from a man aged 18 to 29 in good health. Some clones in this sample may be carry-over from other donors' samples. The sequencing input was naive CD8+ T cells from PBMCs. The intended sense of this specimen's cell subset or site label: CD45RA+CCR7+. The CDR3 region reads CASSYGTGEETQYF. At the DNA level, the sequence is TGTGCCAGCAGTTACGGGACAGGGGAAGAGACCCAGTACTTC.